This T cell receptor (beta chain) was sequenced during a study of blood T cell repertoires in COVID-19. Study-level information: The samples span acute and convalescent COVID-19 from the United States, Italy and Spain. Sources were T cells, B-cell-depleted T cells, or PBMCs; the material itself was cDNA or gDNA.

Per the original data handling: Estimation of nucleated cell counts was performed using reference gene primer amplification. Sequencing used immunoSEQ multiplex PCR; TCRdb keeps in-frame clones, though not all of them. D and trimming were read from the DNA, whereas the V and J calls and clone size are those reported in that table. Found here are over 250,000 clones, around 89% of them singletons; the top ten hold 6.3%. Germline loops: CDR1 MNHNS, CDR2 SASEGT. The CDR3 loop spans 16 amino acids. Trimming stripped 4 bases from V and 2 bases from J, with 15 bases between. This clonotype was sampled from a woman aged 50 to 60 with COVID-19, enrolled during active disease. The sample consisted of peripheral blood. The chain couples TRBV6-1 to TRBJ1-5; D perhaps matches TRBD1 (6 bases). The CDR3 loop is CASSVDRKGGNQPQHF. The CDR3 DNA reads as TGTGCCAGCAGTGTAGACAGGAAGGGGGGCAATCAGCCCCAGCATTTT.